These 14 T cell receptor beta chains were sequenced from one sample in a study of T cells in Graves' hyperthyroidism and ophthalmopathy (dated by TCRdb to between 2018 and 2021). The library relied on multiplex PCR. Reads for this sample came from an Illumina HiSeq 2000. TCR beta CDR3 regions were amplified from RNA transcripts. A first-round RT-PCR of the TCR CDR3 used the HTBI primer set with the Qiagen OneStep RT-PCR kit. Clones were called with MiXCR by TCRdb after fastp trimmed the public reads at Q25, and only in-frame beta chains were retained. Each CDR3 protein gets just one entry, which takes the most common genes and DNA from the rows behind it. The sample records about 500,000 distinct CDR3 sequences, around 15% of which are singletons. The ten largest account for around 17% of the sample. The sequencing input was blood. The receptors were sampled from a young woman with Graves' hyperthyroidism.

This clonotype occurred many times. The gene calls are TRBV5-1 and TRBJ2-7; no definite D call. Trimming removed 6 bases from V and 2 bases from J, with 15 bases in between. Germline lookup yields CDR1 SGHRS and CDR2 YFSETQ. The CDR3 is 14 residues long. In DNA, the CDR3 is TGCGCCAGCAACGTAATAGGTTCTACCTACGAGCAGTACTTC. Encoded protein: CASNVIGSTYEQYF.

The chain links TRBV25-1 to TRBJ1-2; TRBD1 matches at 7 bases. Germline V lookup: CDR1 MGHDK, CDR2 SYGVNS. There are 13 residues in the CDR3. The ends lost 1 base at V and 7 bases at J; junction bases unmatched: 3. The CDR3 is CASSELTGAGYTF. The CDR3 bases are TGTGCCAGCAGTGAATTAACAGGGGCTGGCTACACCTTC.

Concerning this clonotype: This sequence may be a read error, since a much larger clone differs from it by one base. This chain links TRBV20-1 with TRBJ1-1; possible D gene TRBD1, 6 bases. Trimming took 5 bases from V and 4 from J, leaving 23 bases between them. Germline values: CDR1 DFQATT, CDR2 SNEGSKA (reference sequence). This CDR3 spans 16 amino acids. CDR3 sequence reads: CSASRQEAEVATEAFF. CDR3 DNA: TGCAGTGCTTCTCGACAGGAGGCGGAGGTTGCCACTGAAGCTTTCTTT.

This chain uses TRBV5-1 with TRBJ2-5, with 11 nucleotides matching TRBD1. CDR1 and CDR2 from the germline V gene are SGHRS and YFSETQ. V lost 4 bases, J lost 5 bases, and 10 bases stayed unmatched. This CDR3 has 16 amino acids. CDR3 nucleotide sequence: TGCGCCAGCAGCCGGCCCGGGACAGGGGGTCAGGAGACCCAGTACTTC. Translation gives CASSRPGTGGQETQYF.

This clonotype was counted ten times or more. The chain combines TRBV20-1 with TRBJ1-2; D gene uncertain. The CDR3 length is 14 residues. In germline, CDR1 is DFQATT, CDR2 SNEGSKA (reference sequence). V was clipped by 0 bases and J by 0 bases, with 8 bases between them. The CDR3 DNA sequence: TGCAGTGCTAGAGACTGGGAAGCTAACTATGGCTACACCTTC. It yields the protein CSARDWEANYGYTF.

This clonotype was recorded many times. The CDR3: CATPTSPGPGNEQFF. The CDR3 bases are TGTGCCACCCCTACTAGCCCAGGGCCAGGCAATGAGCAGTTCTTC. The chain is built from TRBV2 and TRBJ2-1; D might be TRBD2 (6 bases). The CDR3 totals 15 residues. Germline CDR1 and CDR2: SNHLY and FYNNEI. V shed 10 bases and J shed 6 bases, with 22 bases lying between them.

This clonotype has ten or more counts. V and J are TRBV19 and TRBJ1-1; 8 nucleotides align to TRBD1. CDR3 length equals 16 residues. In germline, CDR1 is LNHDA, CDR2 SQIVND (reference sequence). V shed 3 bases, J shed 4 bases, and the junction held 10 bases outside the gene matches. CDR3 sequence: CASSISAGGAGTEAFF. CDR3 sequence (DNA): TGTGCCAGTAGTATCTCGGCAGGGGGCGCAGGCACTGAAGCTTTCTTT.

The V call is TRBV19, the J call TRBJ1-1; D possibly corresponds to TRBD1 (5 bases). CDR3 size: 14 residues. V lost 2 bases to trimming and J lost 6 bases, with 13 bases between them. The V gene's germline CDR1 is LNHDA and CDR2 SQIVND (reference sequence). The DNA of the CDR3 is TGTGCCAGTAGTATAACGGGGGGGGGGGCTGAAGCTTTCTTT. It is translated as CASSITGGGAEAFF.

This clonotype was observed at least ten times. The V and J genes are TRBV12-3 or TRBV12-4 and TRBJ2-7; perhaps D is TRBD1 or TRBD2 (6 bases each). The V end lost 1 base, the J end lost 1 base, and 11 bases lay between the germline ends. This CDR3 is 15 amino acids long. The CDR3 loop reads CASSLGGAGSYEQYV. The CDR3 coding sequence is TGTGCCAGCAGTTTAGGGGGGGCAGGGTCCTACGAGCAGTACGTC.

This clonotype was seen ten or more times. The rearrangement joins TRBV11-2 to TRBJ1-1, with D possibly TRBD1 on 5 matching bases. CDR3 length: 15 amino acids. Germline assignment: CDR1 SGHAT and CDR2 FQNNGV. V was pared by 0 bases and J by 5 bases, with 13 bases between. In DNA, the CDR3 is TGTGCCAGCAGCTTAGAACCGGGGGGATCGACTGAAGCTTTCTTT. It codes for CASSLEPGGSTEAFF.

The chain links TRBV2 to TRBJ2-1; perhaps TRBD1 as D (5 bases). CDR1 is SNHLY and CDR2 is FYNNEI in the germline V gene. Trimming shortened V by 7 bases and J by 4 bases, and 17 bases separated the two germline ends. CDR3 length: 15 amino acids. CDR3 sequence reads: CASTVGRVDYNEQFF. The CDR3 nucleotides read TGTGCCAGCACGGTCGGCAGGGTGGATTACAATGAGCAGTTCTTC.

The CDR3 spells CSAMGFSNQPQHF. The CDR3 DNA reads as TGCAGTGCTATGGGTTTTAGCAATCAGCCCCAGCATTTT. This chain joins TRBV20-1 and TRBJ1-5; D remains unclear. Trimming cost V 4 bases and J 0 bases, with 7 bases left between them. Germline V lookup: CDR1 DFQATT, CDR2 SNEGSKA (reference sequence). This CDR3 contains 13 residues.

This clonotype showed up just a few times. The rearrangement uses TRBV5-1 and TRBJ2-1, with 10 positions matching TRBD2. Per germline, CDR1 SGHRS and CDR2 YFSETQ. Trimming cost V 1 base and J 7 bases; bases outside gene matches: 11. The CDR3 is 17 amino acids. In DNA form, the CDR3 reads TGCGCCAGCAGCTTGATGGCTAGCGGGAGCTCGGTAAATGAGCAGTTCTTC. Amino acid sequence: CASSLMASGSSVNEQFF.

Ten or more counts support this clonotype. This chain links TRBV27 with TRBJ2-2, with 10 bases aligning to TRBD1. V dropped 5 bases and J dropped 2; count of bases not matched to a gene: 11. Germline-derived CDR1 and CDR2 are MNHEY and SMNVEV (reference sequence). This CDR3 has 18 residues. The CDR3 region is CASSPGTGAWANTGELFF. In nucleotides, the CDR3 is TGTGCCAGCAGTCCCGGGACAGGGGCCTGGGCCAACACCGGGGAGCTGTTTTTT.